Described below is a single T cell receptor (beta chain) sequence and its context. Its antigen remains undetermined. Per-base quality was not reported, and no clone a single base away is much larger than it. This entry is derived from a study of response to subunit inactivated influenza vaccine (dated by TCRdb to 2017 to 2018). Study-wide context: Deep quantitative T cell receptor repertoire profiling was used in the study to track responses to a trivalent subunit inactivated influenza vaccine.

Library preparation was by RT-PCR. The sequencer listed for this sample is Illumina HiSeq 2500. TCRdb trimmed the raw reads at Q25, called clones with MiXCR and kept productive beta chains. Here each entry gathers all rows of one CDR3 protein and keeps the most common genes and DNA. Within this sample are more than 700,000 distinct CDR3 sequences, with 21% of them counted one time only. About 10% of the sample comes from the top ten. What the research found in general, with its limitations: The authors suggested that each seasonal influenza vaccination may recruit only a limited number of new T cells.

Reading from cysteine to phenylalanine, the CDR3 counts 17 amino acids. The only DNA kept is the CDR3, 51 bases in frame from the first base. V loses 4 bases, J loses 0 bases, and the germline ends lie 18 bases apart. CDR1 and CDR2 are read off the germline V gene (reference sequence) as SEHNR and FQNEAQ. Sample: PBMCs from blood, taken about 5 days after vaccination. This TCR came from a man in his forties or fifties who received an inactivated influenza vaccine. Donor details come from another sample of the same person, matched by shared clones. The chain couples TRBV7-9 to TRBJ2-5, with TRBD1 perhaps the D gene, on 5 matching bases. CDR3 reads: CASSSDVTAKYQETQYF. The nucleotide sequence is TGTGCCAGCAGCTCCGACGTGACAGCTAAATACCAAGAGACCCAGTACTTC.